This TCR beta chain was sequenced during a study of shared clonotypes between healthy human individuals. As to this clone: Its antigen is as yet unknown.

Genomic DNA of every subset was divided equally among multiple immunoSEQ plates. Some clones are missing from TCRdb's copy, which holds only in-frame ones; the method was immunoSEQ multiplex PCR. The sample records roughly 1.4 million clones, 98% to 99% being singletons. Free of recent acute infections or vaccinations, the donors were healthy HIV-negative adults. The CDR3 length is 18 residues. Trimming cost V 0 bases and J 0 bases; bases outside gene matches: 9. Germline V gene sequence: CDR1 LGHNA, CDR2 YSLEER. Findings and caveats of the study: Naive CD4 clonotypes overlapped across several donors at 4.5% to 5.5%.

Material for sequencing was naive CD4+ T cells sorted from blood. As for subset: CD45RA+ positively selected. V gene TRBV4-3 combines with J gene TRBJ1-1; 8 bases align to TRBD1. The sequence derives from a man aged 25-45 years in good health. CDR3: CASSQEAARGLLNTEAFF. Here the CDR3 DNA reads TGCGCCAGCAGCCAAGAGGCTGCCAGGGGGCTGTTGAACACTGAAGCTTTCTTT.